Listed here are 7 T cell receptor beta chains from one sample, sequenced in a study of T cells after yellow fever vaccination. Each CDR3 protein gets one entry after TCRdb re-called the 5' RACE reads with MiXCR. The repertoire holds just under 600,000 distinct CDR3 sequences, with 13% as singletons. Material: PBMCs, obtained on the day of the yellow fever booster vaccination. All receptors come from a man between 25 and 39 years old who received the YFV17D yellow fever vaccine.

CDR3 DNA: TGTGCCAGCAGTTTAGGAAGCGGGGCTCTTTCCTACAATGAGCAGTTCTTC. Translation: CASSLGSGALSYNEQFF. This chain links TRBV27 with TRBJ2-1; 7 bases are a match to TRBD2. The CDR3 sequence is 17 residues long. Germline V gene sequence: CDR1 MNHEY, CDR2 SMNVEV (reference sequence). Trimming removed 2 bases from V and 1 base from J; junction bases left unmatched: 8.

This clonotype turned up a few times. The chain links TRBV5-4 to TRBJ2-1, with 9 nucleotides matching TRBD1. The CDR3 totals 14 residues. The germline CDR1 and CDR2 sequences are SGHNT and YYREEE (reference sequence). J lost 6 bases, V lost 4 bases, and 5 bases had no gene match. The CDR3 DNA follows: TGTGCCAGCAGCAAGCGGGACAGGGTCAATGAGCAGTTCTTC. It specifies CASSKRDRVNEQFF.

The chain carries TRBV3-1 and TRBJ2-5, with D maybe TRBD2 (6 bases). This CDR3 is built from 14 residues. V gave up 3 bases and J gave up 1 base, with 9 bases separating them. Germline CDR1 and CDR2: LGHDT and YNNKEL (reference sequence). CDR3 protein: CASSHTRGQETQYF. CDR3 nucleotide sequence: TGTGCCAGCAGCCACACGCGGGGCCAAGAGACCCAGTACTTC.

The chain has TRBV5-5 and TRBJ2-1; 14 bases are a match to TRBD2. CDR1 and CDR2 (germline): SGHKS, YYEKEE (reference sequence). This CDR3 is 15 amino acids long. The trim removed 4 bases at V and 8 bases at J, leaving 5 bases unmatched. CDR3 sequence: CASSPGTSGGDEQFF. For the CDR3, the DNA is TGTGCCAGCAGCCCCGGGACTAGCGGGGGCGATGAGCAGTTCTTC.

In this sample, this clonotype turned up a few times. At one of its ends the junction is not consistent with the germline gene, which may arise from a read error. This chain links TRBV7-9 with TRBJ2-1, with TRBD1 as a possible D gene (6 bases). Looked up from germline, CDR1 is SEHNR and CDR2 is FQNEAQ (reference sequence). The CDR3 runs to 14 residues. Here the CDR3 DNA reads TGTGCCAGCAGCTTAGTTAGTAGTGGGGACACCTGTTCTTTC. Its protein is CASSLVSSGDTCSF.

A remark on this clonotype: Compared with germline, one end of the junction differs, possibly owing to a read error. The V gene is TRBV20-1, the J gene TRBJ2-3, with 7 bases identical to TRBD2. The CDR3 runs 17 residues. In germline, CDR1 is DFQATT, CDR2 SNEGSKA (reference sequence). The CDR3 DNA is TGCTGTGCTAGAGATTTACTTGGCGGGGGAATCACAGATACGCAGTATTTT. This encodes CCARDLLGGGITDTQYF.

This rearrangement joins TRBV7-8 to TRBJ2-5, with D perhaps being TRBD1 or TRBD2 (5 bases each). Deletions cut 8 bases from V and 4 bases from J, with 14 bases between. The germline gives CDR1 SGHVS, CDR2 FQNEAQ. This CDR3 contains 13 residues. As DNA, the CDR3 is TGTGCCAGCGACCTCGGGGCTCGAGAGACCCAGTACTTC. Translated, it gives CASDLGARETQYF.